This is a list of T cell receptor beta chains from one sample in a study of blood T cell repertoires in COVID-19. The protocol was immunoSEQ multiplex PCR, while the TCRdb copy is restricted to in-frame clones and leaves out a portion. Counted here are 150,000 to 200,000 clones, around 80% occurring once; the ten biggest clones make up around 6.1%. Specimen: PBMCs or T cells enriched from blood (not recorded which). The source of these receptors is a man aged 35 to 55 who had recovered from COVID-19. CDR3s include the opening cysteine and the closing phenylalanine or tryptophan. A D gene is named only where the DNA matches it firmly. Size is omitted from some rows. Given values are once, few, many or a class for expanded clones.

D gene,J gene,clone size,V gene,CDR3 DNA,CDR3 protein
TRBD2,TRBJ2-7,NA,TRBV10-3,TGTGCCATGGGGCGGGGGGCCCGCTACGAGCAGTACTTC,CAMGRGARYEQYF
TRBD1,TRBJ1-2,NA,TRBV7-2,TGTGCCAGCAGCTCCTATGGACAGGGGATCTATGGCTACACCTTC,CASSSYGQGIYGYTF
TRBD2,TRBJ2-6,few,TRBV30,TGTGCCTGGAGTCGGCGGGGGATATCTGGGGCCAACGTCCTGACTTTC,CAWSRRGISGANVLTF
NA,TRBJ1-4,NA,TRBV7-8,TGTGCCAGCAGCTCCTACTTACAGGAAAAACTGTTTTTT,CASSSYLQEKLFF
TRBD1,TRBJ2-7,NA,TRBV14,TGTGCCAGCAGTAAAGGACAGGACAGCTACGAGCAGTACTTC,CASSKGQDSYEQYF
TRBD2,TRBJ2-3,NA,TRBV18,TGTGCCAGCTCACCCCCCGGCGGGGGTACGCAGTATTTT,CASSPPGGGTQYF
NA,TRBJ1-1,NA,TRBV28,TGTGCCAGCAGTTCGGGAGGGGGAGAGAACACTGAAGCTTTCTTT,CASSSGGGENTEAFF
TRBD2,TRBJ2-3,once,TRBV3-1/TRBV3-2,TGTGCCAGCAGCCAAGATTGGCTCGGGGGGAGCACAGATACGCAGTATTTT,CASSQDWLGGSTDTQYF
NA,TRBJ1-5,few,TRBV7-2,TGTGCCAGCAGCCGCCTGGGACAAGGGTATAGCAATCAGCCCCAGCATTTT,CASSRLGQGYSNQPQHF
TRBD1,TRBJ2-3,NA,TRBV24-1,TGTGCCACCAGTGATCCGGGACAGCACACAGATACGCAGTATTTT,CATSDPGQHTDTQYF
NA,TRBJ1-6,once,TRBV30,TGTGCCTGGTCAGGCCAAACCAATTCACCCCTCCACTTT,CAWSGQTNSPLHF
TRBD2,TRBJ2-1,NA,TRBV5-1,TGCGCCAGCAGCCAGCGGGGGAGCTCCTACAATGAGCAGTTCTTC,CASSQRGSSYNEQFF
NA,TRBJ1-1,few,TRBV5-1,TGCGCCAGCAGCACCAGGGGAAAGAACACTGAAGCTTTCTTT,CASSTRGKNTEAFF
NA,TRBJ1-2,NA,TRBV27,TGTGCCAGCAGTTACCGGGGGGCTCGCTATGGCTACACCTTC,CASSYRGARYGYTF
TRBD1,TRBJ1-2,NA,TRBV30,TGTGCCTGGAGTGTACGTTCACAGGGGGCTCGGCGCTACACCTTC,CAWSVRSQGARRYTF
TRBD1,TRBJ1-2,NA,TRBV27,TGTGCCAGCAGTTCTCGGACAGGGAGCTACACCTTC,CASSSRTGSYTF
NA,TRBJ1-2,NA,TRBV29-1,TGCAGCGTTGGATTTAGTTATGGCTACACCTTC,CSVGFSYGYTF
TRBD1,TRBJ2-5,NA,TRBV9,TGTGCCAGCAGCGTAGTAACAGGGGGCCAAGAGACCCAGTACTTC,CASSVVTGGQETQYF
NA,TRBJ1-1,few,TRBV18,TGTGCCAGCTCACCGGGACAGAACACTGAAGCTTTCTTT,CASSPGQNTEAFF
NA,TRBJ1-1,many,TRBV30,TGTGCCTGGAGTGTGGGGGCCACTGAAGCTTTCTTT,CAWSVGATEAFF
NA,TRBJ2-3,once,TRBV7-7,TGTGCCAGCAGCTTTGGGACTGCCGGCACAGATACGCAGTATTTT,CASSFGTAGTDTQYF
NA,TRBJ2-1,few,TRBV19,TGTGCCAGTAGACCATCAAGTTCGCCGTCAGGGTCCAATGAGCAGTTCTTC,CASRPSSSPSGSNEQFF
NA,TRBJ2-3,NA,TRBV9,TGTGCCAGCAGCGACCCAACTACTAGCAGGTCCGAAGGGGGCACAGATACGCAGTATTTT,CASSDPTTSRSEGGTDTQYF
NA,TRBJ2-1,NA,TRBV5-4,TGTGCCAGCAGCTTGAGGGATGGCGGGGGCTGGTTCTTC,CASSLRDGGGWFF
TRBD1,TRBJ2-1,NA,TRBV24-1,TGTGCCACCCGGGACAGCCACTACAATGAGCAGTTCTTC,CATRDSHYNEQFF
NA,TRBJ2-3,few,TRBV5-4,TGTGCCAGCAGCTACTCGAGGCCGTCAGATACGCAGTATTTT,CASSYSRPSDTQYF
NA,TRBJ1-3,NA,TRBV6-5,TGTGCCAGCAGTTCAAACCGACAGCTCTCTGGAAACACCATATATTTT,CASSSNRQLSGNTIYF
NA,TRBJ2-5,NA,TRBV2,TGTGCCAGCAGTGATGGGGCAGGGGGAGGAGAGACCCAGTACTTC,CASSDGAGGGETQYF
TRBD1,TRBJ1-2,NA,TRBV27,TGTGCCAGCAGTTTCCAGGGACAGGGTAGGGGCTACACCTTC,CASSFQGQGRGYTF
NA,TRBJ1-4,NA,TRBV6-5,TGTGCCAGCAGGGGTTTCCTAGTCAATGAAAAACTGTTTTTT,CASRGFLVNEKLFF
TRBD1,TRBJ1-2,NA,TRBV7-9,TGTGCCAGCAGCTCGGACAGGGCCTATGGCTACACCTTC,CASSSDRAYGYTF
TRBD1,TRBJ2-2,NA,TRBV2,TGTGCCAGCAGTGCCCGGACAGGGGACACCGGGGAGCTGTTTTTT,CASSARTGDTGELFF
NA,TRBJ1-1,NA,TRBV9,TGTGCCAGCAGCGGCCTGGGAGCTCACACTGAAGCTTTCTTT,CASSGLGAHTEAFF
NA,TRBJ1-2,NA,TRBV7-9,TGTGCCAGCAGCTTAGGCGCAACAGGGACCTACGGCTACACCTTC,CASSLGATGTYGYTF
NA,TRBJ2-3,NA,TRBV12-3/TRBV12-4,TGTGCCAGCAGTCGTATCACAGATACGCAGTATTTT,CASSRITDTQYF
NA,TRBJ1-5,NA,TRBV5-6,TGTGCCAGCAGCTTTTTTCGTCAAGAGGCGATGAGCAATCAGCCCCAGCATTTT,CASSFFRQEAMSNQPQHF
NA,TRBJ2-7,NA,TRBV23-1,TGCGCCAGCACCAAAGGGGGCGGAGGGGCCCAGACGCACTACGAGCAGTACTTC,CASTKGGGGAQTHYEQYF
NA,TRBJ1-2,NA,TRBV6-1,TGTGCCAGCAGTGAAGAAACAGGGAGCGGCCCTAAGGGCTATGGCTACACCTTC,CASSEETGSGPKGYGYTF
TRBD2,TRBJ2-1,few,TRBV10-2,TGCGCCAGCAGTGATCGCGGGGGTAACAATGAGCAGTTCTTC,CASSDRGGNNEQFF